Shown below are 23 T cell receptor beta chains from a single sample sequenced in a study of response to subunit inactivated influenza vaccine (dated by TCRdb to 2017 to 2018). The method was RT-PCR. Sequencing relied on an Illumina HiSeq 2500. The public reads were reprocessed in TCRdb via fastp at Q25 and MiXCR, keeping in-frame beta chains. CDR3 protein duplicates are merged, each entry listing the most common genes and DNA. The sample table records over 750,000 distinct CDR3 sequences; less than 25% of these occur just once. Roughly 10% of the sample rests with the top ten. The sample in question was PBMCs from blood, obtained roughly 5 days after vaccination. The receptors derive from a middle-aged man who received an inactivated influenza vaccine. Donor details come from another sample of the same person, matched by shared clones.

The table lists this clonotype with many counts. The chain recombines TRBV15 with TRBJ1-4; no firm D call. The germline V gene encodes CDR1 LNHNV and CDR2 YYDKDF (reference sequence). Trimming stripped 5 bases from V and 7 bases from J, with 14 bases between. The CDR3 length is 14 residues. CDR3 residues: CATSVGPHGEKLFF. Here the CDR3 DNA reads TGTGCCACCAGCGTCGGACCCCATGGTGAAAAACTGTTTTTT. The full variable domain, rest sourced from reference TRBV15 and TRBJ1-4, is DAMVIQNPRYQVTQFGKPVTLSCSQTLNHNVMYWYQQKSSQAPKLLFHYYDKDFNNEADTPDNFQSRRPNTSFCFLDIRSPGLGDTAMYLCATSVGPHGEKLFFGSGTQLSVL.

This clonotype was observed a handful of times. This chain connects TRBV27 to TRBJ2-7, with D perhaps TRBD2 (6 bases). With 7 bases removed from V and 3 bases from J, the gap between germline ends came to 19 bases. The CDR3 extends over 15 amino acids. Germline V gene data show CDR1 as MNHEY and CDR2 as SMNVEV (reference sequence). CDR3 sequence (DNA): TGTGCCAGCAAAATCGCCCCGGGACTGAACTACGAGCAGTACTTC. This gives the protein CASKIAPGLNYEQYF.

The chain combines TRBV4-3 with TRBJ2-5, with TRBD2 as a possible D gene (6 bases). The germline V gene encodes CDR1 LGHNA and CDR2 YSLEER. The CDR3 has 15 residues. Trimming removed 1 base from V and 5 bases from J, with 14 bases in between. CDR3 DNA: TGCGCCAGCAGCCAAGGGAGGGGAAGCGTGGAGACCCAGTACTTC. Its translation: CASSQGRGSVETQYF.

This clonotype was seen more than once but under ten times. The gene calls are TRBV4-2 and TRBJ1-4, with D tentatively TRBD1 (5 bases). The CDR3 is made up of 15 amino acids. V shed 4 bases and J shed 6 bases, with 15 bases lying between them. The germline V gene has CDR1 LGHNA and CDR2 YNFKEQ. The CDR3 region has the DNA TGTGCCAGCAGCCCCGGGACTCTAGGCGATGAAAAACTGTTTTTT. It specifies CASSPGTLGDEKLFF.

The rearrangement links TRBV7-2 to TRBJ2-5; 8 bases map to TRBD2. The germline V gene encodes CDR1 SGHTA and CDR2 FQGNSA. The CDR3 has 16 amino acids. V dropped 5 bases and J dropped 4; count of bases not matched to a gene: 12. The CDR3 sequence: CASSLRSGVGLETQYF. The DNA for the CDR3 is TGTGCCAGCAGCCTCCGTAGCGGGGTAGGGTTAGAGACCCAGTACTTC.

This clonotype appeared once. This chain links TRBV7-2 with TRBJ1-4; no clear D. This CDR3 spans 12 amino acids. Trimming took 1 base from V and 10 from J, leaving 7 bases between them. Germline V gene data show CDR1 as SGHTA and CDR2 as FQGNSA. CDR3 DNA sequence: TGTGCCAGCAGCTTAGTCGTGGGAAAACTGTTTTTT. Amino acid sequence: CASSLVVGKLFF.

V usage is TRBV4-2 and J usage is TRBJ2-1; 7 nucleotides agree with TRBD2. V lost 1 base to trimming and J lost 5 bases; unmatched junction nucleotides: 5. The CDR3 covers 15 residues. Germline values: CDR1 LGHNA, CDR2 YNFKEQ. CDR3 protein: CASSQVGLADNEQFF. The CDR3 DNA reads TGTGCCAGCAGCCAAGTTGGTCTAGCGGACAATGAGCAGTTCTTC.

The chain links TRBV12-3 or TRBV12-4 to TRBJ1-2; tentatively, D is TRBD1 (5 bases). The CDR3 is 13 amino acids. V gave up 5 bases and J gave up 5 bases, with 12 bases separating them. CDR3 region: CASSPDWGYGYTF. In nucleotides, the CDR3 is TGTGCCAGCAGTCCGGATTGGGGGTATGGCTACACCTTC.

As for this clonotype: Sequence at one end of the junction differs from germline and may be a read error. The CDR3 coding sequence is TGTGCCAGCAGCTTGGAGGCTAACTATGGCCACACCTTC. This gives the protein CASSLEANYGHTF. The genes are TRBV7-9 and TRBJ1-2; D ambiguous. Germline loops: CDR1 SEHNR, CDR2 FQNEAQ (reference sequence). This CDR3 is built from 13 residues.

This clonotype was counted between two and nine times. The DNA of the CDR3 is TGTGCCATCAGTGAGGGAAAGGGTGGGGGCAATCAGCCCCAGCATTTT. Translating gives CAISEGKGGGNQPQHF. V gene TRBV10-3 combines with J gene TRBJ1-5; D gene uncertain. The CDR3 is 16 residues long. Trimming stripped 2 bases from V and 2 bases from J, with 13 bases between. In germline, CDR1 is ENHRY, CDR2 SYGVKD.

The CDR3 protein is CATSRGSGNTIYF. The CDR3 bases are TGTGCCACCAGCAGGGGGTCTGGAAACACCATATATTTT. The rearrangement joins TRBV15 to TRBJ1-3; D gene unclear. V lost 3 bases and J 1 base, leaving 4 bases between the germline ends. CDR1 is LNHNV, CDR2 YYDKDF, per germline (reference sequence). This CDR3 is built from 13 residues.

This clonotype came up a few times. V gene TRBV4-3 combines with J gene TRBJ2-7; TRBD2 matches 12 bases. V shed 3 bases, J shed 5 bases, and the junction held 5 bases outside the gene matches. Germline-derived CDR1 and CDR2 are LGHNA and YSLEER. The CDR3 has 15 amino acids. The chain's CDR3 is CASSQTSGGFHEQYF. CDR3 nucleotide sequence: TGCGCCAGCAGCCAGACTAGCGGGGGCTTCCACGAGCAGTACTTC.

This clonotype has only a few counts. The V and J genes are TRBV29-1 and TRBJ2-2; weak D call: TRBD1 (5 bases). The CDR3 length is 13 residues. Trimming stripped 6 bases from V and 0 bases from J, with 8 bases between. Germline assignment: CDR1 SQVTM and CDR2 ANQGSEA. CDR3 sequence: CSVQQANTGELFF. The CDR3 DNA follows: TGCAGCGTCCAACAGGCGAACACCGGGGAGCTGTTTTTT.

Many counts were recorded for this clonotype. The V and J genes are TRBV6-2 or TRBV6-3 and TRBJ2-7; 7 nucleotides align to TRBD1. V trimming: 6 bases; J trimming: 2 bases; junction bases outside the gene matches: 4. The CDR3 length is 13 residues. Germline V CDR1 and CDR2: MNHEY, SVGEGT. For the CDR3, the DNA is TGTGCCAGCAGACGGGACAGAACCTACGAGCAGTACTTC. It encodes CASRRDRTYEQYF.

This clonotype was recorded a few times. The chain employs TRBV7-2 and TRBJ2-7; D gene uncertain. V dropped 2 bases and J dropped 9 bases, with 17 bases sitting between them. The CDR3 has 14 residues. Germline V CDR1 and CDR2: SGHTA, FQGNSA. CDR3 amino acids: CASSLSGSSDRQYF. In DNA, the CDR3 is TGTGCCAGCAGCTTAAGTGGGTCAAGTGATCGGCAGTACTTC. Drawing the rest from reference TRBV7-2 and TRBJ2-7, the complete variable domain is GAGVSQSPSNKVTEKGKDVELRCDPISGHTALYWYRQSLGQGLEFLIYFQGNSAPDKSGLPSDRFSAERTGGSVSTLTIQRTQQEDSAVYLCASSLSGSSDRQYFGPGTRLTVT.

This clonotype came up a few times. The V call is TRBV12-3 or TRBV12-4, the J call TRBJ2-1; D remains unclear. V lost 6 bases and J lost 7, with 22 bases in between. CDR3 length equals 16 residues. This CDR3 is CASSIRHSSFWNEQFF. The CDR3 DNA is TGTGCCAGCAGCATAAGACACAGTAGCTTTTGGAATGAGCAGTTCTTC.

V and J are TRBV20-1 and TRBJ1-1; D uncertain. Germline lookup yields CDR1 DFQATT and CDR2 SNEGSKA (reference sequence). V lost 0 bases, J lost 1 base, and 6 bases lay in between. The CDR3 totals 13 residues. The chain's CDR3 is CSARDSTNTEAFF. Written as DNA, the CDR3 is TGCAGTGCTAGAGATTCGACGAACACTGAAGCTTTCTTT.

This clonotype appeared a few times. J is TRBJ1-1 and V is TRBV9, with D tentatively TRBD1 (6 bases). The V and J ends lost 0 bases and 3 bases respectively, with 18 bases between them. Germline lookup yields CDR1 SGDLS and CDR2 YYNGEE. CDR3 length: 17 residues. The CDR3 DNA reads TGTGCCAGCAGCGTAGTAGGAGGCGGGGGGGCAGACACTGAAGCTTTCTTT. As protein: CASSVVGGGGADTEAFF. The whole variable domain, filled in from reference TRBV9 and TRBJ1-1, reads DSGVTQTPKHLITATGQRVTLRCSPRSGDLSVYWYQQSLDQGLQFLIQYYNGEERAKGNILERFSAQQFPDLHSELNLSSLELGDSALYFCASSVVGGGGADTEAFFGQGTRLTVV.

The chain couples TRBV20-1 to TRBJ2-7, with D uncertain. This CDR3 contains 15 residues. With 0 bases removed from V and 5 bases from J, the gap between germline ends came to 17 bases. Germline V CDR1 and CDR2: DFQATT, SNEGSKA (reference sequence). The CDR3 nucleotides read TGCAGTGCTAGAGATGGCAGGCTTCCTAAACACGAGCAGTACTTC. The encoded protein is CSARDGRLPKHEQYF.

This clonotype was detected only a few times. The chain joins TRBV9 to TRBJ2-1; D remains ambiguous. This CDR3 spans 12 amino acids. Looked up from germline, CDR1 is SGDLS and CDR2 is YYNGEE. Trimming stripped 0 bases from V and 7 bases from J, with 5 bases between. CDR3 nucleotide sequence: TGTGCCAGCAGCGTAGTTTGGAATGAGCAGTTCTTC. Its translation is CASSVVWNEQFF.

The chain couples TRBV28 to TRBJ2-5; 8 nucleotides match TRBD2. CDR3 length: 15 amino acids. V shed 2 bases and J 4 bases; nucleotides not matched to a gene: 6. Germline V CDR1 and CDR2: MDHEN, SYDVKM. The CDR3 sequence is CASSLGQREIETQYF. The CDR3 bases are TGTGCCAGCAGTTTAGGTCAGCGGGAGATAGAGACCCAGTACTTC.

At least ten counts were recorded for this clonotype. The V call is TRBV10-3, the J call TRBJ1-3; D is perhaps TRBD1 (6 bases). Germline V CDR1 and CDR2: ENHRY, SYGVKD. The CDR3 runs 13 residues. Trimming removed 10 bases at V and 1 base at J, with 11 bases between. The CDR3 region has the DNA TGTGCCACCGGACAGCTTTCTGGAAACACCATATATTTT. Amino acids: CATGQLSGNTIYF.

This clonotype was seen a handful of times. This sequence joins TRBV10-3 and TRBJ1-5; D ambiguous. The germline V gene encodes CDR1 ENHRY and CDR2 SYGVKD. The CDR3 spans 13 residues. Trimming removed 11 bases from V and 6 bases from J, with 17 bases in between. CDR3 amino acids: CAGRTEPSQPQHF. CDR3 in DNA: TGTGCCGGTCGGACGGAACCTTCTCAGCCCCAGCATTTT.